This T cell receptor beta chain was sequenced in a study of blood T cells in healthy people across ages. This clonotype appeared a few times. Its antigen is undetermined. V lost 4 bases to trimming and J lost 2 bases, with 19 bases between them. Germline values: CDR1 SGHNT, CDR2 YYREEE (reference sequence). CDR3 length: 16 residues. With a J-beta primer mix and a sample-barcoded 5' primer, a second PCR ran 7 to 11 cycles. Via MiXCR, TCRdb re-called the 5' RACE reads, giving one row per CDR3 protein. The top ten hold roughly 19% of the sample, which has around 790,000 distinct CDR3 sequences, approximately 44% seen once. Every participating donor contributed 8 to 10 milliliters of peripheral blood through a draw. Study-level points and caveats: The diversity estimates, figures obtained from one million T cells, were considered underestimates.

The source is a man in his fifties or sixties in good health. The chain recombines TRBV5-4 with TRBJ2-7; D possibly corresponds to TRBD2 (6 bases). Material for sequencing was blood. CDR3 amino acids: CASSLGTPGPTYEQYF. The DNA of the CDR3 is TGTGCCAGCAGCCTTGGGACTCCAGGCCCCACCTACGAGCAGTACTTC.